These T cell receptor beta chains were read from a single sample in a study of early T cells in non-severe SARS-CoV-2 infection. Using its own MiXCR run on the 5' RACE reads, TCRdb lists one record per CDR3 protein. The profile shows 35,000 to 45,000 distinct CDR3 sequences, roughly 6.2% of them singletons. The sequencing input was whole blood. The receptors were sampled from an adult who was a healthcare worker with PCR-confirmed SARS-CoV-2 infection or an uninfected control (not recorded which). The CDR3 runs from the conserved cysteine through the conserved F or W. D genes are given only for firm matches. For some rows the clone size is stated as once, few or many, or as a class when expanded; others skip it.

clone size	D gene	J gene	CDR3 length	V gene	CDR3 DNA	CDR3 protein
few	-	TRBJ2-7	14	TRBV6-5	TGTGCCAGCAGTAACACAGGTACCTCCTACGAGCAGTACTTC	CASSNTGTSYEQYF
-	-	TRBJ2-5	15	TRBV3-1	TGTGCCAGCAGCCAAGTATCGCACCCTAAAGAGACCCAGTACTTC	CASSQVSHPKETQYF
few	-	TRBJ2-7	16	TRBV4-3	TGCGCCAGCAGCCAAGAATTGGCAGGGGGGACCTACGAGCAGTACTTC	CASSQELAGGTYEQYF
many	-	TRBJ1-6	14	TRBV30	TGTGCCTGGCGAAATAGGGGGACAAGTTCACCCCTCCACTTT	CAWRNRGTSSPLHF
few	-	TRBJ2-3	15	TRBV9	TGTGCCAGCAGCGTAGACGTAGTGTCGGCAGATACGCAGTTTTTT	CASSVDVVSADTQFF
many	-	TRBJ1-1	15	TRBV28	TGTGCCAGCAGTTTACCGGGACTGAGGACGGCTGAAGCTTTCTTT	CASSLPGLRTAEAFF
many	-	TRBJ1-1	14	TRBV6-2/TRBV6-3	TGTGCCAGCAGCCTTGGGTCGGAGACGGACGAAGCTTTCTTT	CASSLGSETDEAFF
few	TRBD1	TRBJ1-4	12	TRBV10-2	TGCGCCAGCCGGGACAGGAATGAAAAACTGTTTTTT	CASRDRNEKLFF
many	TRBD2	TRBJ2-2	14	TRBV20-1	TGCAGTGCTAGTTTAGCGGGGGGGCCCGGGGAGCTGTTTTTT	CSASLAGGPGELFF
-	-	TRBJ2-5	14	TRBV12-3/TRBV12-4	TGTGCCAGCAGCCCAGAGGGGGGTCAGGAGACCCAGTACTTC	CASSPEGGQETQYF
many	-	TRBJ1-6	16	TRBV5-1	TGCGCCAGCAGCTCTGGTATGGGCTCCTATAATTCACCCCTCCACTTT	CASSSGMGSYNSPLHF
few	-	TRBJ2-7	12	TRBV18	TGTGCCAGCTCACCACGGGCGGGGCGGCAGTACTTC	CASSPRAGRQYF
-	TRBD2	TRBJ2-7	14	TRBV29-1	TGCAGCGCCTCCGGTCGGGGGAGGGCCTACGAGCAGTACTTC	CSASGRGRAYEQYF
few	-	TRBJ2-7	15	TRBV11-2	TGTGCCAGCAGCTCCCCTCACAGCTATTCCTACGAGCAGTACTTC	CASSSPHSYSYEQYF
-	-	TRBJ2-2	15	TRBV28	TGTGCCAGCAGTCAAGGACAACAGGACACCGGGGAGCTGTTTTTT	CASSQGQQDTGELFF
-	-	TRBJ2-5	14	TRBV5-1	TGCGCCAGCAGCTTGGTGCACCTCCAAGAGACCCAGTACTTC	CASSLVHLQETQYF
many	-	TRBJ2-7	12	TRBV11-3	TGTGCCAGCAGCTTAAGGGGCCACGAGCAGTACTTC	CASSLRGHEQYF
few	TRBD1	TRBJ1-6	16	TRBV4-1	TGCGCCAGCAGCCAAGAGAACCGGGACAGATATTCACCCCTCCACTTT	CASSQENRDRYSPLHF
-	-	TRBJ1-6	15	TRBV6-5	TGTGCCAGCAGTCGGGCTCTGGGGGGAGGATCACCCCTCCACTTT	CASSRALGGGSPLHF
many	-	TRBJ2-3	15	TRBV6-1	TGTGCCAGCAGTAAACAGGGAGTTTGGACAGATACGCAGTATTTT	CASSKQGVWTDTQYF
many	-	TRBJ1-1	14	TRBV20-1	TGCAGTGCGAAGAGGAGGGCCGGTAACACTGAAGCTTTCTTT	CSAKRRAGNTEAFF
few	-	TRBJ2-3	13	TRBV30	TGTGCAAGCGACAGGCGCTACACAGATACGCAGTATTTT	CASDRRYTDTQYF
few	-	TRBJ2-3	12	TRBV29-1	TGCAGCGTTGAACCAGGCACAGATACGCAGTATTTT	CSVEPGTDTQYF
many	-	TRBJ2-7	13	TRBV5-1	TGCGCCAGCAGCGACGACAGCTCCTACGAGCAGTACTTC	CASSDDSSYEQYF